This TCR beta chain comes out of a study of early T cells in non-severe SARS-CoV-2 infection. Study-level information: The input, bulk RNA from unsorted whole blood, was sequenced, and chains were unpaired. Study-wide findings and caveats: The matching step, a VDJdb search, favored anti-spike CD8 responses and missed private and CD4 specificities.

As regards this clonotype: Its specificity is not known.

Molecules of cDNA were individually given unique molecular identifiers that were attached to them. TCRdb used MiXCR to reprocess the 5' RACE reads, holding one entry per CDR3 protein. The data show about 56,000 distinct CDR3 sequences, with over 13% seen just once and approximately 4% held by the top ten. CDR3 length equals 14 residues. The germline gives CDR1 MDHEN, CDR2 SYDVKM. Trimming shortened V by 5 bases and J by 1 base, and 9 bases separated the two germline ends. This chain uses TRBV28 with TRBJ1-5; a possible D gene is TRBD1 (5 bases). The material sequenced was whole blood, taken at baseline. The clonotype was recovered from an adult who was a healthcare worker with PCR-confirmed SARS-CoV-2 infection or an uninfected control (not recorded which). The CDR3: CASSQGGSNQPQHF. The CDR3 DNA reads as TGTGCCAGCAGTCAGGGAGGGAGCAATCAGCCCCAGCATTTT.